A single sample gave rise to the 20 T cell receptor beta chains below, sequenced in a study of blood T cell repertoires in COVID-19. The method was immunoSEQ multiplex PCR; TCRdb's version includes in-frame clones alone and lacks a portion of them. The sample lists under 200,000 clones; around 87% were seen once. Sequencing used peripheral blood. Receptors originate from a man in his late teens or twenties with active or convalescent COVID-19.

The count of this clone is one. This chain connects TRBV5-1 to TRBJ2-6, with D possibly matching TRBD2 (7 bases). Germline-derived CDR1 and CDR2 are SGHRS and YFSETQ. V lost 3 bases and J lost 6, with 13 bases in between. The CDR3 consists of 15 residues. The CDR3 reads CASSSRGGEANVLTF. In nucleotides, the CDR3 is TGCGCCAGCAGCTCACGAGGGGGGGAGGCCAACGTCCTGACTTTC.

The V call is TRBV4-2, the J call TRBJ2-5, with D maybe TRBD2 (5 bases). Germline CDR1 LGHNA, CDR2 YNFKEQ. There are 15 residues in the CDR3. The V end was cut by 0 bases, the J end by 2 bases, with 10 bases between. CDR3 in amino acids: CASSQDSWEQETQYF. The CDR3 nucleotides are TGTGCCAGCAGCCAAGATTCGTGGGAGCAAGAGACCCAGTACTTC.

V gene TRBV13 combines with J gene TRBJ1-2; D unclear. Germline values: CDR1 PRHDT, CDR2 FYEKMQ (reference sequence). V dropped 4 bases and J dropped 6 bases, with 18 bases sitting between them. The CDR3 is made up of 15 amino acids. CDR3 in amino acids: CASSSTLAGVDGYTF. CDR3 in DNA: TGTGCCAGCAGCTCCACTCTGGCAGGTGTGGATGGCTACACCTTC.

The chain is built from TRBV5-4 and TRBJ2-2; D perhaps matches TRBD2 (6 bases). This CDR3 is 14 amino acids long. Germline CDR1 reads SGHNT; CDR2 reads YYREEE (reference sequence). Trimming stripped 3 bases from V and 3 bases from J, with 9 bases between. The CDR3 loop reads CASSWGVDTGELFF. In nucleotides, the CDR3 is TGTGCCAGCAGCTGGGGGGTCGACACCGGGGAGCTGTTTTTT.

The J gene is TRBJ1-5, the V gene TRBV9; 7 positions match TRBD1. V dropped 2 bases and J dropped 4; count of bases not matched to a gene: 3. CDR1 SGDLS and CDR2 YYNGEE come from the germline V gene. This CDR3 region has 14 residues. The CDR3 is CASSVQGENQPQHF. CDR3 in DNA: TGTGCCAGCAGCGTTCAGGGGGAGAATCAGCCCCAGCATTTT.

The rearrangement uses TRBV5-1 and TRBJ2-1; possible D gene TRBD2, 6 bases. The V end lost 2 bases, the J end lost 6 bases, and 15 bases lay between the germline ends. The CDR3 totals 15 residues. Germline V lookup: CDR1 SGHRS, CDR2 YFSETQ. The CDR3 loop reads CASSFQLAGVNEQFF. DNA of the CDR3: TGCGCCAGCAGCTTCCAACTAGCCGGAGTCAATGAGCAGTTCTTC.

This chain links TRBV5-6 with TRBJ2-7; D gene unclear. Per germline, CDR1 SGHDT and CDR2 YYEEEE. Trimming took off 2 bases at V and 5 bases at J, with 8 bases between the two ends. CDR3 length equals 12 residues. CDR3 loop: CASSLQINEQYF. The CDR3 region has the DNA TGTGCCAGCAGCTTACAAATAAACGAGCAGTACTTC.

The chain joins TRBV7-9 to TRBJ1-3; TRBD1 agrees at 9 bases. The trim removed 5 bases at V and 0 bases at J, leaving 5 bases unmatched. Germline V gives CDR1 SEHNR, CDR2 FQNEAQ (reference sequence). The CDR3 has 16 residues. CDR3 nucleotides: TGTGCCAGCAGCATCGGACAGGGGAGCTCTGGAAACACCATATATTTT. Translated: CASSIGQGSSGNTIYF.

The CDR3 region is CASSPYSGSEKLFF. For the CDR3, the DNA is TGTGCCAGCAGTCCCTACTCGGGGAGTGAAAAACTGTTTTTT. The chain recombines TRBV25-1 with TRBJ1-4, with D hard to call. CDR1 is MGHDK, CDR2 SYGVNS, per germline. This CDR3 has 14 amino acids. V shed 5 bases and J shed 7 bases, with 14 bases lying between them.

In its sample, this clone was seen a few times. V is TRBV18 and J is TRBJ2-2; D possibly corresponds to TRBD2 (5 bases). V gave up 3 bases and J gave up 6 bases, with 11 bases separating them. Germline CDR1 and CDR2: KGHSH and LQKENI. CDR3 length: 14 residues. CDR3 sequence: CASSPQTRSGELFF. As DNA, the CDR3 is TGTGCCAGCTCACCCCAAACTAGATCCGGGGAGCTGTTTTTT.

J is TRBJ1-5 and V is TRBV18, with a weak D call TRBD1 (6 bases). Trimming pared 0 bases from V and 5 bases from J, leaving 14 bases between. The germline gives CDR1 KGHSH, CDR2 LQKENI. This CDR3 comprises 16 residues. The CDR3 DNA reads as TGTGCCAGCTCACCACCCGGGGGGGCGGAATATCAGCCCCAGCATTTT. This codes for CASSPPGGAEYQPQHF.

The chain combines TRBV4-3 with TRBJ2-5; 7 bases align to TRBD1. V lost 4 bases to trimming and J lost 1 base; unmatched junction nucleotides: 6. The CDR3 is 15 residues long. In germline, CDR1 is LGHNA, CDR2 YSLEER. The CDR3 DNA reads as TGCGCCAGCAGCCGTGGGACAGAACTCCAAGAGACCCAGTACTTC. Its translation is CASSRGTELQETQYF.

This chain uses TRBV5-1 with TRBJ2-3; D might be TRBD2 (5 bases). The germline V and J ends were trimmed by 3 bases and 5 bases, with 7 bases remaining between them. The CDR3 has 12 residues. Germline V gene sequence: CDR1 SGHRS, CDR2 YFSETQ. The CDR3 nucleotides are TGCGCCAGCAGCTCCGGGATAGATACGCAGTATTTT. It specifies CASSSGIDTQYF.

The rearrangement joins TRBV30 to TRBJ1-5; D ambiguous. The CDR3 covers 15 residues. V lost 1 base, J lost 2 bases, and 12 bases lay in between. The germline V gene encodes CDR1 GTSNPN and CDR2 SVGIG (reference sequence). The CDR3 coding sequence is TGTGCCTGGAGTGCCCAGTGGTCAGGCAATCAGCCCCAGCATTTT. Translated, it gives CAWSAQWSGNQPQHF.

The J gene is TRBJ1-5, the V gene TRBV19, with D perhaps TRBD1 (6 bases). This CDR3 region has 15 residues. V was shortened by 6 bases and J by 8 bases, with 20 bases between the two germline ends. Germline CDR1 is LNHDA and CDR2 is SQIVND (reference sequence). For the CDR3, the DNA is TGTGCCAGTAGCCTAATCGGACAGCCCGGTAAGCCCCAGCATTTT. It translates to CASSLIGQPGKPQHF.

The chain joins TRBV27 to TRBJ2-3; 9 bases are shared with TRBD2. CDR1 MNHEY and CDR2 SMNVEV come from the germline V gene (reference sequence). With V trimmed by 7 bases and J by 0 bases, 14 bases remained unmatched. This CDR3 region has 18 residues. The CDR3 bases are TGTGCCAGCACGAAGGGGGCTAGCGGGGCGCCTAGCACAGATACGCAGTATTTT. Protein: CASTKGASGAPSTDTQYF.

V usage is TRBV5-6 and J usage is TRBJ2-2; TRBD1 matches at 8 bases. This CDR3 comprises 17 residues. V shed 4 bases, J shed 0 bases, and the junction held 8 bases outside the gene matches. From germline, CDR1 is SGHDT and CDR2 YYEEEE. The CDR3 here is CASSLDRVSANTGELFF. The CDR3 DNA reads TGTGCCAGCAGCCTGGACAGGGTGTCAGCGAACACCGGGGAGCTGTTTTTT.

This sequence joins TRBV7-2 and TRBJ2-1, with TRBD2 identical over 10 bases. Trimming took 5 bases from V and 9 from J; bases not matched to a gene: 7. The CDR3 extends over 14 amino acids. Germline-derived CDR1 and CDR2 are SGHTA and FQGNSA. DNA for the CDR3: TGTGCCAGCAGCACACTAGCGGGATCTCTTGAGCAGTTCTTC. Translation: CASSTLAGSLEQFF.

The chain has TRBV6-1 and TRBJ1-2; D call uncertain. Trimming took off 5 bases at V and 8 bases at J, with 12 bases between the two ends. This CDR3 is 12 amino acids long. The germline V gene has CDR1 MNHNS and CDR2 SASEGT. For the CDR3, the DNA is TGTGCCAGCAGTTCAGACGGAGGAGGCTACACCTTC. Encoded protein: CASSSDGGGYTF.

CDR3 amino acids: CASSEGAGGNQPQHF. The CDR3 DNA sequence: TGTGCCAGCAGTGAGGGGGCAGGGGGTAATCAGCCCCAGCATTTT. The chain is built from TRBV6-1 and TRBJ1-5, with 7 nucleotides matching TRBD1. Germline CDR1 MNHNS, CDR2 SASEGT. The CDR3 length is 15 residues. Unmatched junction bases numbered 6, after V lost 3 bases and J lost 4 bases.